This TCR beta chain comes out of a study of chemoradiotherapy in HPV16-positive cancers. Regarding the study as a whole: HPV-responsive T-cell expansion during chemoradiotherapy was linked to improved recurrence-free survival in HPV16-positive patients.

Concerning this clone: Its antigen is unidentified.

Measured with immunoSEQ multiplex PCR; TCRdb has only the in-frame clones, and not every one. The table shows 25,000 to 35,000 clones, with more than 70% occurring only once. Samples were taken several times over chemoradiotherapy. The TCR was taken from a human donor with HPV-associated anogenital cancer. Sequenced here: blood, sampled from a patient who underwent chemoradiotherapy.

This CDR3 is CASSQWVGETQYF. Here the CDR3 DNA reads TGCGCCAGCAGCCAATGGGTTGGGGAGACCCAGTACTTC. J is TRBJ2-5 and V is TRBV4-1; D gene unclear. V was clipped by 2 bases and J by 5 bases, with 9 bases between them. Germline V gene lookup returns CDR1 MGHRA and CDR2 YSYEKL. There are 13 residues in the CDR3.